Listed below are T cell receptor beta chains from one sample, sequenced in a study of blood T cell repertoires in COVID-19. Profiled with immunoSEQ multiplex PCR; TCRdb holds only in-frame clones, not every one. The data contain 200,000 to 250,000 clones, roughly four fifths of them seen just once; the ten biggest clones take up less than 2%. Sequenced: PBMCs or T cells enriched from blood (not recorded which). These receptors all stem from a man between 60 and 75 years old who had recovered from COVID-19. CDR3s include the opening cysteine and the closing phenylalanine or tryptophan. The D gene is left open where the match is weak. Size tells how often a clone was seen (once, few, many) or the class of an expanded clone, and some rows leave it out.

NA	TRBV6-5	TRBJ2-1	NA	CASSYSGATEQFF	TGTGCCAGCAGTTACTCTGGAGCGACTGAGCAGTTCTTC
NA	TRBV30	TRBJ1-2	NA	CAWSTVNYGYTF	TGTGCCTGGAGTACAGTCAACTATGGCTACACCTTC
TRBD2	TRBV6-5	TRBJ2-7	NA	CASSYFLAGGYEQYF	TGTGCCAGCAGTTATTTCCTAGCGGGGGGCTACGAGCAGTACTTC
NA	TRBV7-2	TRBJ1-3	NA	CASSLVGGRNGNTIYF	TGTGCCAGCAGCTTAGTGGGGGGGCGGAATGGAAACACCATATATTTT
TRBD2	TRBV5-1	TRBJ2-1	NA	CASSLDGGASYNEQFF	TGCGCCAGCAGCTTGGACGGGGGGGCCTCCTACAATGAGCAGTTCTTC
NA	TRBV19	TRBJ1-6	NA	CASSTGQGRGSPLHF	TGTGCCAGTAGTACGGGTCAGGGTCGAGGATCACCCCTCCACTTT
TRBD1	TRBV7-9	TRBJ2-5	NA	CASSLVSGGQETQYF	TGTGCCAGCAGCTTAGTGTCAGGGGGCCAAGAGACCCAGTACTTC
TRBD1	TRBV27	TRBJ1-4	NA	CASSHRDSNEKLFF	TGTGCCAGCAGTCATCGGGACAGCAATGAAAAACTGTTTTTT
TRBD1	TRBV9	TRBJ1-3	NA	CASSVGTGISGNTIYF	TGTGCCAGCAGCGTCGGGACAGGAATCTCTGGAAACACCATATATTTT
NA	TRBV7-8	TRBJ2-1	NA	CASSLVDSRRAFF	TGTGCCAGCAGCTTAGTTGATTCTAGACGAGCGTTCTTC
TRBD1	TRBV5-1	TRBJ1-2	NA	CASSNPGQNYGYTF	TGCGCCAGCAGCAATCCGGGACAGAACTATGGCTACACCTTC
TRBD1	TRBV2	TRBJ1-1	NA	CASSPGQGSTEAFF	TGTGCCAGCAGCCCGGGACAGGGGTCCACTGAAGCTTTCTTT
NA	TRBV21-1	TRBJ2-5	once	CASSKEKGAKTQYF	TGTGCCAGCAGCAAAGAGAAGGGGGCGAAGACCCAGTACTTC
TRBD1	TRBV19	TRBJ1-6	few	CASSIARTGHSPLHF	TGTGCCAGTAGTATAGCTAGGACAGGCCATTCACCCCTCCACTTT
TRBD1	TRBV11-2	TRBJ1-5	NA	CASSLGQGNQPQHF	TGTGCCAGCAGCTTAGGACAGGGTAATCAGCCCCAGCATTTT
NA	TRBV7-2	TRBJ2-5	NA	CASSFQGKETQYF	TGTGCCAGCAGCTTTCAGGGGAAAGAGACCCAGTACTTC
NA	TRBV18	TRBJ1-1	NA	CASSQGRGWTEAFF	TGTGCCAGCTCACAAGGCAGGGGATGGACTGAAGCTTTCTTT
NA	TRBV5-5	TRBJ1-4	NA	CASSLGPTGSNEKLFF	TGTGCCAGCAGCTTGGGCCCCACAGGCAGTAATGAAAAACTGTTTTTT
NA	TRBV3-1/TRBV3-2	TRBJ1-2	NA	CASSQAQGIGYTF	TGTGCCAGCAGCCAAGCACAGGGAATTGGCTACACCTTC
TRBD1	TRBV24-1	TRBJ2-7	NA	CATSDPGTGPAYEQYF	TGTGCCACCAGTGATCCTGGGACAGGTCCAGCCTACGAGCAGTACTTC
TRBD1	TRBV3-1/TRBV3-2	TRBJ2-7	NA	CASSQQDRGIDEQYF	TGTGCCAGCAGCCAACAGGACAGGGGAATCGACGAGCAGTACTTC
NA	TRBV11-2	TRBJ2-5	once	CASSLPQQETQYF	TGTGCCAGCAGCTTACCACAGCAAGAGACCCAGTACTTC
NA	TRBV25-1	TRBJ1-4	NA	CASSESQGEDEKLFF	TGTGCCAGCAGTGAATCACAGGGTGAAGATGAAAAACTGTTTTTT
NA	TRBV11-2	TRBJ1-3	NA	CASSPTQGNTIYF	TGTGCCAGCAGCCCGACTCAGGGAAACACCATATATTTT
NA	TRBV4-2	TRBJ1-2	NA	CASSQEVHANYGYTF	TGTGCCAGCAGCCAAGAAGTACACGCAAACTATGGCTACACCTTC
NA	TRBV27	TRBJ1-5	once	CASSRTDNQPQHF	TGTGCCAGCAGTAGGACAGACAATCAGCCCCAGCATTTT
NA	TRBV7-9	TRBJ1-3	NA	CASSPDAGSANTIYF	TGTGCCAGCAGCCCTGACGCAGGGTCTGCAAACACCATATATTTT
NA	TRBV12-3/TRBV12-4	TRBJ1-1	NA	CASSFLANTEAFF	TGTGCCAGCAGTTTTCTGGCGAACACTGAAGCTTTCTTT
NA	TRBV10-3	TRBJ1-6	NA	CAISEAGNSPLHF	TGTGCCATCAGTGAGGCCGGGAATTCACCCCTCCACTTT
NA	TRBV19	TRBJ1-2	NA	CASSFDQGNGYTF	TGTGCCAGTAGTTTTGACCAGGGGAACGGCTACACCTTC
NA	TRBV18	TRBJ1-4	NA	CASSMTGLSNEKLFF	TGTGCCAGCTCAATGACAGGACTGTCTAATGAAAAACTGTTTTTT
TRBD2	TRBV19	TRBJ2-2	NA	CASSKGLAGVGELFF	TGTGCCAGTAGTAAGGGACTAGCGGGGGTCGGGGAGCTGTTTTTT
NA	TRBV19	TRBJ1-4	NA	CASSILSSQEKLFF	TGTGCCAGTAGTATATTGTCCAGTCAGGAAAAACTGTTTTTT
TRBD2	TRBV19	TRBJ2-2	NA	CASTHGLAGTLIGELFF	TGTGCCAGTACCCACGGACTAGCGGGGACCCTAATCGGGGAGCTGTTTTTT
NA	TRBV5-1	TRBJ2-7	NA	CASSFEQGYEQYF	TGCGCCAGCAGCTTCGAACAGGGCTACGAGCAGTACTTC
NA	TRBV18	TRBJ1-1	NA	CASSRTFGAEAFF	TGTGCCAGCTCACGGACATTTGGGGCTGAAGCTTTCTTT
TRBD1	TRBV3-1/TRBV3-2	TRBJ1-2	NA	CASSPHWDRDYGYTF	TGTGCCAGCAGCCCCCATTGGGACAGGGACTATGGCTACACCTTC
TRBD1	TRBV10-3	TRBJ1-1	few	CATNDRVDTEAFF	TGTGCCACCAACGACAGGGTTGACACTGAAGCTTTCTTT
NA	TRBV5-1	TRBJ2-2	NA	CASSLGQSDTGELFF	TGCGCCAGCAGCTTGGGACAATCGGACACCGGGGAGCTGTTTTTT
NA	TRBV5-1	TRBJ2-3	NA	CASSLGARDSRADTQYF	TGCGCCAGCAGCTTGGGTGCGCGGGACAGTCGAGCGGATACGCAGTATTTT
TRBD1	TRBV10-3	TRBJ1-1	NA	CALRGRENTEAFF	TGTGCCCTCAGGGGGCGGGAGAACACTGAAGCTTTCTTT